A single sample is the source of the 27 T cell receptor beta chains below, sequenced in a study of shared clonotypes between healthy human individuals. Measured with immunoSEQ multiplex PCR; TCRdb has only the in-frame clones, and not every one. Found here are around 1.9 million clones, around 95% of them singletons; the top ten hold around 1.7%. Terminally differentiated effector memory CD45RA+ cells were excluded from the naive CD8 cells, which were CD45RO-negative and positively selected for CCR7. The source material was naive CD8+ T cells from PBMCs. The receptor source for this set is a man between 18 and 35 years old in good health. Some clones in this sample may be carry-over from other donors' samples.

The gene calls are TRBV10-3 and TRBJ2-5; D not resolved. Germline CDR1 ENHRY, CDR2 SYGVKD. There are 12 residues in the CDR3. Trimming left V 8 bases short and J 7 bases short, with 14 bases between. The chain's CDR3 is CAILDPMGTQYF. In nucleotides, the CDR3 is TGTGCCATCCTTGACCCGATGGGGACCCAGTACTTC.

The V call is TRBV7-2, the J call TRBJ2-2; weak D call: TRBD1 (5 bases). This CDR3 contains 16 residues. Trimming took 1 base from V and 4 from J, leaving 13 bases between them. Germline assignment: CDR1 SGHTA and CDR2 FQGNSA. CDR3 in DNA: TGTGCCAGCAGCTTAGTGGCAGGGATTGCCACCGGGGAGCTGTTTTTT. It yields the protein CASSLVAGIATGELFF.

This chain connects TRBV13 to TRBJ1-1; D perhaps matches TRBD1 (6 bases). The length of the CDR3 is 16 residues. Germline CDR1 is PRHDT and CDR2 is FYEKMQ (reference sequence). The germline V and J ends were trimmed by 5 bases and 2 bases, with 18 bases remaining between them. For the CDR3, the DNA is TGTGCCAGCAGCCAGCTTGGGGACACGATCAACACTGAAGCTTTCTTT. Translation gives CASSQLGDTINTEAFF.

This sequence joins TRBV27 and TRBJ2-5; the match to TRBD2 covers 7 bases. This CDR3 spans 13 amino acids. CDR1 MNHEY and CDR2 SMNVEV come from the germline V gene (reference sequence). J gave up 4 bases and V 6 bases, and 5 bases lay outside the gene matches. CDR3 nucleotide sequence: TGTGCCAGCAGGGCCGGACTAGTAGAGACCCAGTACTTC. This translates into CASRAGLVETQYF.

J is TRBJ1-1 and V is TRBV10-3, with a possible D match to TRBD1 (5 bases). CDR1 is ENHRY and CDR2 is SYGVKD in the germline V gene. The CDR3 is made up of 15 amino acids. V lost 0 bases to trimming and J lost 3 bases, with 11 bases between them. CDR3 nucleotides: TGTGCCATCAGTGAGTCGGGGGAGACGGACACTGAAGCTTTCTTT. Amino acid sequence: CAISESGETDTEAFF.

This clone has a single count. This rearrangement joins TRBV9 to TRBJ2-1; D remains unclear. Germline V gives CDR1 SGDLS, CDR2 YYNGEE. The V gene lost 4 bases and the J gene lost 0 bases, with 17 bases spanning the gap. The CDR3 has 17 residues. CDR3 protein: CASSWSERKSSYNEQFF. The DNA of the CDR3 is TGTGCCAGCAGCTGGAGTGAGCGAAAGAGCTCCTACAATGAGCAGTTCTTC.

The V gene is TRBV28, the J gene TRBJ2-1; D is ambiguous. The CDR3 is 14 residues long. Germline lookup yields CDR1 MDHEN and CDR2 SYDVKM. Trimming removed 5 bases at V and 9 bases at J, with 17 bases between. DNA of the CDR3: TGTGCCAGCAGTCCCAGGCCCAGGTTCGGTGAGCAGTTCTTC. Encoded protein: CASSPRPRFGEQFF. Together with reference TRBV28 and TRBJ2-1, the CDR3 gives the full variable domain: DVKVTQSSRYLVKRTGEKVFLECVQDMDHENMFWYRQDPGLGLRLIYFSYDVKMKEKGDIPEGYSVSREKKERFSLILESASTNQTSMYLCASSPRPRFGEQFFGPGTRLTVL.

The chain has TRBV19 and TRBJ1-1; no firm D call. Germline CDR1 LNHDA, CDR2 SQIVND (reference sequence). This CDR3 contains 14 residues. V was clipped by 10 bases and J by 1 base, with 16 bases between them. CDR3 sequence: CATHSRGGNTEAFF. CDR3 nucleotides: TGTGCCACCCACTCCCGGGGAGGGAACACTGAAGCTTTCTTT.

The CDR3 loop reads CASSLGQGYSGNTIYF. The DNA for the CDR3 is TGTGCCAGCAGTTTGGGGCAGGGGTACTCTGGAAACACCATATATTTT. The chain uses TRBV27 and TRBJ1-3; possibly TRBD1 for D (6 bases). The V and J ends lost 3 bases and 0 bases respectively, with 12 bases between them. Germline loops: CDR1 MNHEY, CDR2 SMNVEV (reference sequence). There are 16 residues in the CDR3.

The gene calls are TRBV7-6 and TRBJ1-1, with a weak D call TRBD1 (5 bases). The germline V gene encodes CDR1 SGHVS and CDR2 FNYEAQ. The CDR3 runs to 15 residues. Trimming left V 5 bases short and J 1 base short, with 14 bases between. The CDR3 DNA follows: TGTGCCAGCAGCCTGAGGACAAGGCCGAACACTGAAGCTTTCTTT. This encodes CASSLRTRPNTEAFF.

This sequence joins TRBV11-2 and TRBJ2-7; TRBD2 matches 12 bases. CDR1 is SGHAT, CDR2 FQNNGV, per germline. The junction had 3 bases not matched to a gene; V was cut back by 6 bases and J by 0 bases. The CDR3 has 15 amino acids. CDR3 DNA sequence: TGTGCCAGCAGGGAACTAGCGGGAGGCTCCTACGAGCAGTACTTC. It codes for CASRELAGGSYEQYF.

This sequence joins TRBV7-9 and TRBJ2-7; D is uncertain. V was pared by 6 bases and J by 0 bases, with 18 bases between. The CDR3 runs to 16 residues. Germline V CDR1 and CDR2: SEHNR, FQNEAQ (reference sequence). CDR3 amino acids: CASSPGSGRSSYEQYF. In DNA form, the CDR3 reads TGTGCCAGCAGTCCTGGGTCCGGACGGAGCTCCTACGAGCAGTACTTC.

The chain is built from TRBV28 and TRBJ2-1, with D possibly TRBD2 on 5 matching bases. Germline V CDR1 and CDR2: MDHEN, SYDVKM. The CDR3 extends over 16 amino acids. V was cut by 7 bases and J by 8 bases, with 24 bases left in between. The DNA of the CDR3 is TGTGCCAGCACCCGGGTGGCGGCAGTCCGGGGAGATGAGCAGTTCTTC. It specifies CASTRVAAVRGDEQFF.

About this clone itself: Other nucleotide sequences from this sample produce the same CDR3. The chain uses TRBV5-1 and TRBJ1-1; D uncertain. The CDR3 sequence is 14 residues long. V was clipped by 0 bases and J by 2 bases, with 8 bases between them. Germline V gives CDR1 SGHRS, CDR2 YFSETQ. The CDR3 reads CASSLAQPNTEAFF. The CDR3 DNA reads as TGCGCCAGCAGCTTGGCCCAGCCTAACACTGAAGCTTTCTTT.

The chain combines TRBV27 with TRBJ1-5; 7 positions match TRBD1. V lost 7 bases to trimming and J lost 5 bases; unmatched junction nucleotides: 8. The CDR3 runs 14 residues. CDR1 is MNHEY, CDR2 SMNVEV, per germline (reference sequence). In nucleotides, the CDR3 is TGTGCCAGCAAACCGACAGGGACTTATCAGCCCCAGCATTTT. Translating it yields CASKPTGTYQPQHF.

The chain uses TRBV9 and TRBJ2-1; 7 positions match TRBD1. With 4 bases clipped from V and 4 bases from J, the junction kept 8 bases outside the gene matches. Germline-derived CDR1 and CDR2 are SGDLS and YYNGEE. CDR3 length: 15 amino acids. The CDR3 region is CASSPTGVGYNEQFF. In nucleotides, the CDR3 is TGTGCCAGCAGCCCCACAGGGGTTGGTTACAATGAGCAGTTCTTC.

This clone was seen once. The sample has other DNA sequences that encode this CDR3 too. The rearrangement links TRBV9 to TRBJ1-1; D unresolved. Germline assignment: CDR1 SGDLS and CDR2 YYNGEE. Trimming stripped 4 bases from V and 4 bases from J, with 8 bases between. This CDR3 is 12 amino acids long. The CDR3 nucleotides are TGTGCCAGCAGCCCTGGGAGCACTGAAGCTTTCTTT. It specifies CASSPGSTEAFF.

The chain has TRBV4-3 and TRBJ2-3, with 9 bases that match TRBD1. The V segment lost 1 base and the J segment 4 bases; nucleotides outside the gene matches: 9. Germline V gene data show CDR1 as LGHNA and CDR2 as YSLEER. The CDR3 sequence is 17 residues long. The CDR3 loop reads CASSQGAHRGRADTQYF. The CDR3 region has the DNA TGCGCCAGCAGCCAAGGGGCACACAGGGGGCGCGCAGATACGCAGTATTTT.

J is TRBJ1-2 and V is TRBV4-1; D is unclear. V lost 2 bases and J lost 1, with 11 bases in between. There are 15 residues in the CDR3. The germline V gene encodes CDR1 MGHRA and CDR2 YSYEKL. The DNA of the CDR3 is TGCGCCAGCAGCCAAAGTGTAGGGAATAACTATGGCTACACCTTC. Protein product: CASSQSVGNNYGYTF.

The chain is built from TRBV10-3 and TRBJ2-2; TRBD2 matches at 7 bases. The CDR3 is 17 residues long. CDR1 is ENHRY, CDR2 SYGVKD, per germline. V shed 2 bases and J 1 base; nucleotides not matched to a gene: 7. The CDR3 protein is CAISEPASGKNTGELFF. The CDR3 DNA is TGTGCCATCAGTGAGCCGGCGAGCGGGAAGAACACCGGGGAGCTGTTTTTT.

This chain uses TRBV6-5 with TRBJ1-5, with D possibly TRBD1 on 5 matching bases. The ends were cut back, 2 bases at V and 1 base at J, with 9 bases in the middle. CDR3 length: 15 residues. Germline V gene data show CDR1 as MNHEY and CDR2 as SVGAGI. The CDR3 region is CASSYSDSSNQPQHF. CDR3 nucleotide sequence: TGTGCCAGCAGTTACAGTGACAGCAGCAATCAGCCCCAGCATTTT.

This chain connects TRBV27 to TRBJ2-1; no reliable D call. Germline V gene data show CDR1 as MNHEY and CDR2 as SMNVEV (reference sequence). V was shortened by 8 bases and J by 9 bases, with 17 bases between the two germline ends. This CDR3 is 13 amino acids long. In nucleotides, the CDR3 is TGTGCCAGCCTACTTTCGGGCCATGGTGAGCAGTTCTTC. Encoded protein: CASLLSGHGEQFF.

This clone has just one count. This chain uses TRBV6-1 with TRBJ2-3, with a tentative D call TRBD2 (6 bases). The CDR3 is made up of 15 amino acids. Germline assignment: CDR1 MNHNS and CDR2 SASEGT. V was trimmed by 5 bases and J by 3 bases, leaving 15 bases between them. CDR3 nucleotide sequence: TGTGCCAGCAGTCCGGGACTCTTAGGTACAGATACGCAGTATTTT. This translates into CASSPGLLGTDTQYF.

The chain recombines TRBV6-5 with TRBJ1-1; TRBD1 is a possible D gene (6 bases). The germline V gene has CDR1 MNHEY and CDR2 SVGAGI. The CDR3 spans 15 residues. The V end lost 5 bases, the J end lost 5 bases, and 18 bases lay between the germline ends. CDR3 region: CASSNYSPGETEAFF. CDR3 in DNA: TGTGCCAGCAGTAACTACTCCCCAGGGGAGACTGAAGCTTTCTTT.

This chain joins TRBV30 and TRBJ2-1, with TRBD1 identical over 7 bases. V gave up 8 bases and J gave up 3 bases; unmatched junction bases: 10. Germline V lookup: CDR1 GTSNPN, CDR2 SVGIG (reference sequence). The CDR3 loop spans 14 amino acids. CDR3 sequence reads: CALGRDSLYNEQFF. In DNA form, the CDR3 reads TGTGCCCTCGGCCGGGACAGCCTCTACAATGAGCAGTTCTTC.

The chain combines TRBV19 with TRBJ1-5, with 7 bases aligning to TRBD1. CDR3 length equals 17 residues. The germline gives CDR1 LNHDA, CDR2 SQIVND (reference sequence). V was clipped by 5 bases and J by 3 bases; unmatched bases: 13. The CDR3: CASSWQGDWSNNQPQHF. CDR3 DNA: TGTGCCAGTAGTTGGCAGGGGGATTGGAGTAACAATCAGCCCCAGCATTTT.

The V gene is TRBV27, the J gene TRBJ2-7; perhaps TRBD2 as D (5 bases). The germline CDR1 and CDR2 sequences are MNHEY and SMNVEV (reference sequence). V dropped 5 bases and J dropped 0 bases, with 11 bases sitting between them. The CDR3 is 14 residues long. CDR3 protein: CASSVLGISYEQYF. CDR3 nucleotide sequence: TGTGCCAGCAGTGTACTAGGGATCTCCTACGAGCAGTACTTC.